This T cell receptor (beta chain) was found in a study of T cell repertoires in cytomegalovirus infection. Study-wide background: Indications of both CMV infection and matching HLA type were provided by public TCR beta signatures.

One entry per CDR3 protein results from TCRdb running MiXCR on the reads. Among around 280,000 distinct CDR3 sequences listed, roughly 15% were seen once. V lost 5 bases, J lost 8 bases, and 22 bases lay in between. CDR3 length: 15 amino acids. Germline V gives CDR1 DFQATT, CDR2 SNEGSKA (reference sequence). Notes on this clonotype: Its target is not known.

Study results and limitations: Using cumulative public TCR beta family frequency, the authors identified those who carried CMV together with the relevant HLA. HLA-C-restricted TCR beta clonotypes specific for CMV led the ex vivo response.

This TCR came from a human donor in good health (CMV status not recorded). Some clones in this sample may be carry-over from other donors' samples. The sequencing sample was made of PBMCs. This chain links TRBV20-1 with TRBJ2-1, with D perhaps TRBD2 (5 bases). The CDR3 region is CSAPRTSPATHEQFF. The DNA of the CDR3 is TGCAGTGCTCCACGGACTTCCCCGGCCACACATGAGCAGTTCTTC.